Listed below are T cell receptor beta chains from one sample, sequenced in a study of shared clonotypes between healthy human individuals. TCRdb's copy holds only in-frame clones and misses some; the assay was immunoSEQ multiplex PCR. Of 2 million to 2.5 million clones listed, approximately 94% are singletons. Sequenced sample: naive CD4+ T cells sorted from blood. These receptors originate from a man aged 18 to 30 in good health. Both conserved end residues are part of each CDR3. Each record gives: V gene, clone size, D gene, J gene, CDR3 DNA, CDR3 protein. D genes are given only for firm matches. Clone size is shown for a subset of rows, as once, few, many or a class of expanded clone.

TRBV5-1,-,-,TRBJ2-5,TGCGCCAGCAGCTGGAACACGGGAAGGGAGACCCAGTACTTC,CASSWNTGRETQYF
TRBV2,-,TRBD1,TRBJ1-5,TGTGCCAGCAGTCTCACAGGGGGAAACGGTCAGCCCCAGCATTTT,CASSLTGGNGQPQHF
TRBV4-3,-,TRBD2,TRBJ2-7,TGCGCCAGCAGCCAAGGGGGAGGGCTAGCGGGATTCTACGAGCAGTACTTC,CASSQGGGLAGFYEQYF
TRBV7-2,-,-,TRBJ2-7,TGTGCCAGCAGATTAGGGGGACCGAGCTCCTACGAGCAGTACTTC,CASRLGGPSSYEQYF
TRBV5-5,once,-,TRBJ2-7,TGTGCCAGCAGCCCCTGGGGGAGGAATTACGAGCAGTACTTC,CASSPWGRNYEQYF
TRBV11-3,-,TRBD2,TRBJ2-5,TGTGCCAGCAGCGCCCGGACTAGCGGAGGGCAAGAGACCCAGTACTTC,CASSARTSGGQETQYF
TRBV4-2,-,-,TRBJ2-1,TGTGCCAGCAGCAAGGCTGGGGGCGCGTTAGGGGACAATGAGCAGTTCTTC,CASSKAGGALGDNEQFF
TRBV6-5,-,TRBD1,TRBJ2-3,TGTGCCAGCAGTCAACAGGGGGCGGCCGCAGATACGCAGTATTTT,CASSQQGAAADTQYF
TRBV11-2,-,-,TRBJ2-7,TGTGCCAGCAGCCCTCAGGGGTTACGCTACGAGCAGTACTTC,CASSPQGLRYEQYF
TRBV10-2,-,-,TRBJ2-2,TGCGCCAGCAGTGAGGTCGTGAACACCGGGGAGCTGTTTTTT,CASSEVVNTGELFF
TRBV11-2,once,-,TRBJ1-5,TGTGCCAGCAGCTCGGACGGGCATAGCAATCAGCCCCAGCATTTT,CASSSDGHSNQPQHF
TRBV7-2,-,-,TRBJ2-1,TGTGCCAGCAGCTTAGCTCGGGGTGGATACAATGAGCAGTTCTTC,CASSLARGGYNEQFF
TRBV6-1,-,TRBD1,TRBJ2-7,TGTGCCAGCAGACGACAGGGCTACGAGCAGTACTTC,CASRRQGYEQYF
TRBV6-6,-,TRBD2,TRBJ2-1,TGTGCCAGCAGGGGACTAGCGGGAAACAATGAGCAGTTCTTC,CASRGLAGNNEQFF
TRBV5-1,-,TRBD2,TRBJ2-1,TGCGCCAGCAGCGCAGCGGGGGGGCACAATGAGCAGTTCTTC,CASSAAGGHNEQFF
TRBV28,-,-,TRBJ1-5,TGTGCCAGCACTTTCCTTGGGCAGCCCCAGCATTTT,CASTFLGQPQHF